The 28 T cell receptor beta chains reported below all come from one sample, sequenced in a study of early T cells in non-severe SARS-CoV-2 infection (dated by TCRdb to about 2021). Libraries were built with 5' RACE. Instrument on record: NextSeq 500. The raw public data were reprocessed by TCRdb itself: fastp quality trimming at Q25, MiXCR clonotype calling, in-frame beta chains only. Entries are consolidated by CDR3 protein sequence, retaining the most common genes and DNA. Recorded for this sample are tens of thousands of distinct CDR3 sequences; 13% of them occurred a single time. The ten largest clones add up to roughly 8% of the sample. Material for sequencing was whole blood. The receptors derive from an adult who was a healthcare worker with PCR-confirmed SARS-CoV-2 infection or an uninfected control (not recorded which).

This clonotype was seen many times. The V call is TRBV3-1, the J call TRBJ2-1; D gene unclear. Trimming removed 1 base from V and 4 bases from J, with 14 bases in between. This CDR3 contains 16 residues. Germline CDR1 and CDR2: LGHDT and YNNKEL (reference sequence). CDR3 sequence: CASSQAKRLKYNEQFF. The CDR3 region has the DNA TGTGCCAGCAGCCAAGCTAAGAGACTTAAATACAATGAGCAGTTCTTC.

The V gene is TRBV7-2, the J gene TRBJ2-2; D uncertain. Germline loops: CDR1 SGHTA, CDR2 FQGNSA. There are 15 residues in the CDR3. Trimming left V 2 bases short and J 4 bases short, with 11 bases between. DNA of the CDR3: TGTGCCAGCAGCTTACATACGTTTGGCACCGGGGAGCTGTTTTTT. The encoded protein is CASSLHTFGTGELFF. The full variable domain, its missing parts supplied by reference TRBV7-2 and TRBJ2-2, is GAGVSQSPSNKVTEKGKDVELRCDPISGHTALYWYRQSLGQGLEFLIYFQGNSAPDKSGLPSDRFSAERTGGSVSTLTIQRTQQEDSAVYLCASSLHTFGTGELFFGEGSRLTVL.

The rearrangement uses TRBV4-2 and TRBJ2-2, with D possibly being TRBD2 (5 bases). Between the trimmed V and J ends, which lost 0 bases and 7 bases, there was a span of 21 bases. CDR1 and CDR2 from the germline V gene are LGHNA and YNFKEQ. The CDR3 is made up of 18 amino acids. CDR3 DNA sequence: TGTGCCAGCAGCCAAGATCTCACGAGGGAGAAAGGGAACGGGGAGCTGTTTTTT. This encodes CASSQDLTREKGNGELFF.

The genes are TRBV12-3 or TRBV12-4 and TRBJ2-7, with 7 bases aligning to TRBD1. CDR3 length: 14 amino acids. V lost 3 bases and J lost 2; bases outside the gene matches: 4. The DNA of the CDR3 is TGTGCCAGCAGTTTGGACAGGTCCACCTACGAGCAGTACTTC. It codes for CASSLDRSTYEQYF.

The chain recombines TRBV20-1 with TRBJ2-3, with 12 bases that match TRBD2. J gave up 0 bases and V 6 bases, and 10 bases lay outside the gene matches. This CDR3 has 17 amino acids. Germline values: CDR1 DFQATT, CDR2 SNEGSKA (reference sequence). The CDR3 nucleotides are TGCAGTGCCGTCGCTAGCGGGAGGGCCTATAGCACAGATACGCAGTATTTT. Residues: CSAVASGRAYSTDTQYF.

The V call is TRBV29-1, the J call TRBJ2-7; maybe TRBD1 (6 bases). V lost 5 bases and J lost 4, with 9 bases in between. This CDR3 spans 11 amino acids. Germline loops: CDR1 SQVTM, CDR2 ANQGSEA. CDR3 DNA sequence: TGCAGCGTTCTCACAGGGTACGAGCAGTACTTC. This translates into CSVLTGYEQYF.

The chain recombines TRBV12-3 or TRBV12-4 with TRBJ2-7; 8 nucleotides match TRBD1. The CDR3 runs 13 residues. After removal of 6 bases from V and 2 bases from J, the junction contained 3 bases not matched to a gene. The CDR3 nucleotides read TGTGCCAGCAGCCGGGACAGGACCTACGAGCAGTACTTC. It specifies CASSRDRTYEQYF.

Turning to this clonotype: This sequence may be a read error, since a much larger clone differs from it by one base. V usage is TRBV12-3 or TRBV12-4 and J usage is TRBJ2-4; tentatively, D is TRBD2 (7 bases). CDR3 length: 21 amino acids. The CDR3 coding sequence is TGTGTCAGCAGCCGAGGGGGGGTCACAGGGCGTAGTGGTCCAGCCAAAAACATTCAGTACTTC. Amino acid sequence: CVSSRGGVTGRSGPAKNIQYF.

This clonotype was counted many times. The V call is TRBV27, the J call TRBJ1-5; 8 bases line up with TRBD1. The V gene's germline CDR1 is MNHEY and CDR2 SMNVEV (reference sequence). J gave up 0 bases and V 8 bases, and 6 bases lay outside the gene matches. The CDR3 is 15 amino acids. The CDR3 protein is CASRGTGYSNQPQHF. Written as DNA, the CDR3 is TGTGCCAGCCGGGGGACAGGTTATAGCAATCAGCCCCAGCATTTT.

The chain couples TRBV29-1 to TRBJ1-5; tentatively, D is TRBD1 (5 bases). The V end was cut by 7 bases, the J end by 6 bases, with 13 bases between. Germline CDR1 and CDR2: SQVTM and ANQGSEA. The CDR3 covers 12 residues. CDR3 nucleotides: TGCAGCGCGGGGGAGCCCGGTCAGCCCCAGCATTTT. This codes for CSAGEPGQPQHF. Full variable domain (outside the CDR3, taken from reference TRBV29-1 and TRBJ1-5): SAVISQKPSRDICQRGTSLTIQCQVDSQVTMMFWYRQQPGQSLTLIATANQGSEATYESGFVIDKFPISRPNLTFSTLTVSNMSPEDSSIYLCSAGEPGQPQHFGDGTRLSIL.

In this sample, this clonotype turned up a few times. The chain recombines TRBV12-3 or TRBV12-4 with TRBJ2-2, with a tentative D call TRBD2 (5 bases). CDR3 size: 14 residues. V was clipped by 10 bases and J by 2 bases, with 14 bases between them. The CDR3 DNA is TGTGCCATCCGTCGGAGGTCAAACACCGGGGAGCTGTTTTTT. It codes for CAIRRRSNTGELFF.

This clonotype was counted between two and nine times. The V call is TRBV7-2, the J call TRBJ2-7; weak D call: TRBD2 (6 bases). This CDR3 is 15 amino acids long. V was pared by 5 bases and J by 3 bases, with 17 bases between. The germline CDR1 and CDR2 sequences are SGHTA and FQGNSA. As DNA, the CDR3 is TGTGCCAGCAGCCATCTGGGACTGGCTCTCTACGAGCAGTACTTC. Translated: CASSHLGLALYEQYF.

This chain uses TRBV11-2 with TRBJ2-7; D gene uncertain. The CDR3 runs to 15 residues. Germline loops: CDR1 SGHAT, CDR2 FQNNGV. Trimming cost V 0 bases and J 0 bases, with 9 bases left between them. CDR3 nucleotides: TGTGCCAGCAGCTTAGATGACTGGGTCTCCTACGAGCAGTACTTC. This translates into CASSLDDWVSYEQYF.

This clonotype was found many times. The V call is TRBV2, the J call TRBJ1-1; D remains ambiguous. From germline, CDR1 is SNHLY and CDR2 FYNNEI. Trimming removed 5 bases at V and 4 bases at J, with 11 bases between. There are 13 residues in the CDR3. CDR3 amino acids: CASSPTWGTEAFF. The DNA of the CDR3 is TGTGCCAGCAGTCCGACATGGGGCACTGAAGCTTTCTTT.

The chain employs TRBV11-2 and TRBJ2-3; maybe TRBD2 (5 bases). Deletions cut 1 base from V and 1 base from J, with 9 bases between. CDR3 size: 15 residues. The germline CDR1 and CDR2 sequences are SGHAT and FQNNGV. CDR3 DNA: TGTGCCAGCAGCTTAGCGGCGGGTCGCACAGATACGCAGTATTTT. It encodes CASSLAAGRTDTQYF. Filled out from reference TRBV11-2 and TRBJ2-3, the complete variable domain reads EAGVAQSPRYKIIEKRQSVAFWCNPISGHATLYWYQQILGQGPKLLIQFQNNGVVDDSQLPKDRFSAERLKGVDSTLKIQPAKLEDSAVYLCASSLAAGRTDTQYFGPGTRLTVL.

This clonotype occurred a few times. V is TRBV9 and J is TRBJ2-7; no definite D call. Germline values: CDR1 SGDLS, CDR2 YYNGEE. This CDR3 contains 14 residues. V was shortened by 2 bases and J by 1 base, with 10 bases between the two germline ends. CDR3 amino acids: CASSVAGASYEQYF. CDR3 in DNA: TGTGCCAGCAGCGTGGCAGGAGCTTCCTACGAGCAGTACTTC.

The CDR3: CASSLTAGNGYTF. CDR3 bases: TGTGCCAGCAGCTTAACTGCCGGGAATGGCTACACCTTC. The chain employs TRBV7-3 and TRBJ1-2; D is unresolved. This CDR3 region has 13 residues. With 0 bases removed from V and 6 bases from J, the gap between germline ends came to 8 bases. Germline CDR1 and CDR2: SGHTA and FQGTGA.

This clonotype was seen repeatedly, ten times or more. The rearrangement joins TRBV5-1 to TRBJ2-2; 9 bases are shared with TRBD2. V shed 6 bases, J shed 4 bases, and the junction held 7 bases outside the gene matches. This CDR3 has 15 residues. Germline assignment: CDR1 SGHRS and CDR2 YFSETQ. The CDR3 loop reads CASTVSGRGTGELFF. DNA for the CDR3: TGCGCCAGCACCGTTAGCGGGAGAGGCACCGGGGAGCTGTTTTTT.

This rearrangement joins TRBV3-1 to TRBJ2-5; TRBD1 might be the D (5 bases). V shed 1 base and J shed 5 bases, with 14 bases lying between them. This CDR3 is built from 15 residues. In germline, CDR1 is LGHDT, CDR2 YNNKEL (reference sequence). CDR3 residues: CASSQVQGSGETQYF. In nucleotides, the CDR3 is TGTGCCAGCAGCCAAGTCCAGGGATCGGGTGAGACCCAGTACTTC.

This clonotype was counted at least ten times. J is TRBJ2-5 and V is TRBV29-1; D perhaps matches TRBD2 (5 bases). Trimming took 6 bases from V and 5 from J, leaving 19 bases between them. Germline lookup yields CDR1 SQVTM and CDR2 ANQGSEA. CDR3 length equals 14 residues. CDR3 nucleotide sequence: TGCAGCGTCGCCCCCCGGCTAGCCGGTGAGACCCAGTACTTC. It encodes CSVAPRLAGETQYF. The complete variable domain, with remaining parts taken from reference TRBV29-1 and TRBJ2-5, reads SAVISQKPSRDICQRGTSLTIQCQVDSQVTMMFWYRQQPGQSLTLIATANQGSEATYESGFVIDKFPISRPNLTFSTLTVSNMSPEDSSIYLCSVAPRLAGETQYFGPGTRLLVL.

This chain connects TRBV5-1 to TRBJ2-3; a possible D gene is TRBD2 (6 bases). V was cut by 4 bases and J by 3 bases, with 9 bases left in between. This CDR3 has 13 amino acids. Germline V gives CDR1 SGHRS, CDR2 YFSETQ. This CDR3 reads CASSGTQTDTQYF. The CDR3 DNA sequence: TGCGCCAGCAGCGGGACTCAAACAGATACGCAGTATTTT.

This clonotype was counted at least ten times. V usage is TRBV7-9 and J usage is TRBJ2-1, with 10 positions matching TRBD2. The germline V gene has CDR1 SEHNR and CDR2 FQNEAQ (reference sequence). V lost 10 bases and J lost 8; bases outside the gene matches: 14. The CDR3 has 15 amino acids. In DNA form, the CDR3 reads TGTGCCATCTCAATTCCGGGACTAGCGTACCATGAGCAGTTCTTC. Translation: CAISIPGLAYHEQFF.

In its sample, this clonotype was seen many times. For the CDR3, the DNA is TGTGCCAGCAGGGGAAGGGAGACGGGCACCGGGGAGCTGTTTTTT. Amino acids: CASRGRETGTGELFF. The chain is built from TRBV6-2 or TRBV6-3 and TRBJ2-2; possibly TRBD2 for D (5 bases). The CDR3 loop spans 15 amino acids. Trimming removed 6 bases from V and 4 bases from J, with 15 bases in between. Germline CDR1 MNHEY, CDR2 SVGEGT.

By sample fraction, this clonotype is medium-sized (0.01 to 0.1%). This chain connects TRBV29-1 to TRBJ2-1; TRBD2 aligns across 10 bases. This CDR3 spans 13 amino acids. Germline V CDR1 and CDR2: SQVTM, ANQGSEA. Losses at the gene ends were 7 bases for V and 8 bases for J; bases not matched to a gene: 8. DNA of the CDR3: TGCAGCGCCTCTAGCGGGAGAGGTGATGAGCAGTTCTTC. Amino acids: CSASSGRGDEQFF.

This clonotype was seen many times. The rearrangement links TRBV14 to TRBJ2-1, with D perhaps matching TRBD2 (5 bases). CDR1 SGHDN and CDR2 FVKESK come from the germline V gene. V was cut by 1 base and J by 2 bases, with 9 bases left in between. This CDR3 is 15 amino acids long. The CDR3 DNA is TGTGCCAGCAGCCAAGCGGCGGGCCCCTACAATGAGCAGTTCTTC. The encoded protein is CASSQAAGPYNEQFF.

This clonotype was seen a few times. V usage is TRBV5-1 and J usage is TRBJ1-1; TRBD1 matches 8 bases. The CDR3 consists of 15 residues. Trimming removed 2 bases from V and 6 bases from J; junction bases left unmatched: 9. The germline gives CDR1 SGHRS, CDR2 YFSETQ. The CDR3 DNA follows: TGCGCCAGCAGCTTCAAACAGGGGGGAGGAGCTGAAGCTTTCTTT. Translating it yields CASSFKQGGGAEAFF.

CDR3 sequence reads: CATSYSYEQYF. The CDR3 DNA is TGTGCCACTTCGTACAGCTACGAGCAGTACTTC. The chain couples TRBV2 to TRBJ2-7; no reliable D call. V dropped 10 bases and J dropped 3 bases, with 10 bases sitting between them. Looked up from germline, CDR1 is SNHLY and CDR2 is FYNNEI. The CDR3 is 11 residues long.

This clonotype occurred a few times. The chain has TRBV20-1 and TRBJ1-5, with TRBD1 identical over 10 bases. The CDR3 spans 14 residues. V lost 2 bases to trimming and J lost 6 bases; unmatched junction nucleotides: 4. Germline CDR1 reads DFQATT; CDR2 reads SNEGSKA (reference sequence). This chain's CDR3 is CSARPGTGVQPQHF. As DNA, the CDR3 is TGCAGTGCTAGACCCGGGACAGGGGTTCAGCCCCAGCATTTT.